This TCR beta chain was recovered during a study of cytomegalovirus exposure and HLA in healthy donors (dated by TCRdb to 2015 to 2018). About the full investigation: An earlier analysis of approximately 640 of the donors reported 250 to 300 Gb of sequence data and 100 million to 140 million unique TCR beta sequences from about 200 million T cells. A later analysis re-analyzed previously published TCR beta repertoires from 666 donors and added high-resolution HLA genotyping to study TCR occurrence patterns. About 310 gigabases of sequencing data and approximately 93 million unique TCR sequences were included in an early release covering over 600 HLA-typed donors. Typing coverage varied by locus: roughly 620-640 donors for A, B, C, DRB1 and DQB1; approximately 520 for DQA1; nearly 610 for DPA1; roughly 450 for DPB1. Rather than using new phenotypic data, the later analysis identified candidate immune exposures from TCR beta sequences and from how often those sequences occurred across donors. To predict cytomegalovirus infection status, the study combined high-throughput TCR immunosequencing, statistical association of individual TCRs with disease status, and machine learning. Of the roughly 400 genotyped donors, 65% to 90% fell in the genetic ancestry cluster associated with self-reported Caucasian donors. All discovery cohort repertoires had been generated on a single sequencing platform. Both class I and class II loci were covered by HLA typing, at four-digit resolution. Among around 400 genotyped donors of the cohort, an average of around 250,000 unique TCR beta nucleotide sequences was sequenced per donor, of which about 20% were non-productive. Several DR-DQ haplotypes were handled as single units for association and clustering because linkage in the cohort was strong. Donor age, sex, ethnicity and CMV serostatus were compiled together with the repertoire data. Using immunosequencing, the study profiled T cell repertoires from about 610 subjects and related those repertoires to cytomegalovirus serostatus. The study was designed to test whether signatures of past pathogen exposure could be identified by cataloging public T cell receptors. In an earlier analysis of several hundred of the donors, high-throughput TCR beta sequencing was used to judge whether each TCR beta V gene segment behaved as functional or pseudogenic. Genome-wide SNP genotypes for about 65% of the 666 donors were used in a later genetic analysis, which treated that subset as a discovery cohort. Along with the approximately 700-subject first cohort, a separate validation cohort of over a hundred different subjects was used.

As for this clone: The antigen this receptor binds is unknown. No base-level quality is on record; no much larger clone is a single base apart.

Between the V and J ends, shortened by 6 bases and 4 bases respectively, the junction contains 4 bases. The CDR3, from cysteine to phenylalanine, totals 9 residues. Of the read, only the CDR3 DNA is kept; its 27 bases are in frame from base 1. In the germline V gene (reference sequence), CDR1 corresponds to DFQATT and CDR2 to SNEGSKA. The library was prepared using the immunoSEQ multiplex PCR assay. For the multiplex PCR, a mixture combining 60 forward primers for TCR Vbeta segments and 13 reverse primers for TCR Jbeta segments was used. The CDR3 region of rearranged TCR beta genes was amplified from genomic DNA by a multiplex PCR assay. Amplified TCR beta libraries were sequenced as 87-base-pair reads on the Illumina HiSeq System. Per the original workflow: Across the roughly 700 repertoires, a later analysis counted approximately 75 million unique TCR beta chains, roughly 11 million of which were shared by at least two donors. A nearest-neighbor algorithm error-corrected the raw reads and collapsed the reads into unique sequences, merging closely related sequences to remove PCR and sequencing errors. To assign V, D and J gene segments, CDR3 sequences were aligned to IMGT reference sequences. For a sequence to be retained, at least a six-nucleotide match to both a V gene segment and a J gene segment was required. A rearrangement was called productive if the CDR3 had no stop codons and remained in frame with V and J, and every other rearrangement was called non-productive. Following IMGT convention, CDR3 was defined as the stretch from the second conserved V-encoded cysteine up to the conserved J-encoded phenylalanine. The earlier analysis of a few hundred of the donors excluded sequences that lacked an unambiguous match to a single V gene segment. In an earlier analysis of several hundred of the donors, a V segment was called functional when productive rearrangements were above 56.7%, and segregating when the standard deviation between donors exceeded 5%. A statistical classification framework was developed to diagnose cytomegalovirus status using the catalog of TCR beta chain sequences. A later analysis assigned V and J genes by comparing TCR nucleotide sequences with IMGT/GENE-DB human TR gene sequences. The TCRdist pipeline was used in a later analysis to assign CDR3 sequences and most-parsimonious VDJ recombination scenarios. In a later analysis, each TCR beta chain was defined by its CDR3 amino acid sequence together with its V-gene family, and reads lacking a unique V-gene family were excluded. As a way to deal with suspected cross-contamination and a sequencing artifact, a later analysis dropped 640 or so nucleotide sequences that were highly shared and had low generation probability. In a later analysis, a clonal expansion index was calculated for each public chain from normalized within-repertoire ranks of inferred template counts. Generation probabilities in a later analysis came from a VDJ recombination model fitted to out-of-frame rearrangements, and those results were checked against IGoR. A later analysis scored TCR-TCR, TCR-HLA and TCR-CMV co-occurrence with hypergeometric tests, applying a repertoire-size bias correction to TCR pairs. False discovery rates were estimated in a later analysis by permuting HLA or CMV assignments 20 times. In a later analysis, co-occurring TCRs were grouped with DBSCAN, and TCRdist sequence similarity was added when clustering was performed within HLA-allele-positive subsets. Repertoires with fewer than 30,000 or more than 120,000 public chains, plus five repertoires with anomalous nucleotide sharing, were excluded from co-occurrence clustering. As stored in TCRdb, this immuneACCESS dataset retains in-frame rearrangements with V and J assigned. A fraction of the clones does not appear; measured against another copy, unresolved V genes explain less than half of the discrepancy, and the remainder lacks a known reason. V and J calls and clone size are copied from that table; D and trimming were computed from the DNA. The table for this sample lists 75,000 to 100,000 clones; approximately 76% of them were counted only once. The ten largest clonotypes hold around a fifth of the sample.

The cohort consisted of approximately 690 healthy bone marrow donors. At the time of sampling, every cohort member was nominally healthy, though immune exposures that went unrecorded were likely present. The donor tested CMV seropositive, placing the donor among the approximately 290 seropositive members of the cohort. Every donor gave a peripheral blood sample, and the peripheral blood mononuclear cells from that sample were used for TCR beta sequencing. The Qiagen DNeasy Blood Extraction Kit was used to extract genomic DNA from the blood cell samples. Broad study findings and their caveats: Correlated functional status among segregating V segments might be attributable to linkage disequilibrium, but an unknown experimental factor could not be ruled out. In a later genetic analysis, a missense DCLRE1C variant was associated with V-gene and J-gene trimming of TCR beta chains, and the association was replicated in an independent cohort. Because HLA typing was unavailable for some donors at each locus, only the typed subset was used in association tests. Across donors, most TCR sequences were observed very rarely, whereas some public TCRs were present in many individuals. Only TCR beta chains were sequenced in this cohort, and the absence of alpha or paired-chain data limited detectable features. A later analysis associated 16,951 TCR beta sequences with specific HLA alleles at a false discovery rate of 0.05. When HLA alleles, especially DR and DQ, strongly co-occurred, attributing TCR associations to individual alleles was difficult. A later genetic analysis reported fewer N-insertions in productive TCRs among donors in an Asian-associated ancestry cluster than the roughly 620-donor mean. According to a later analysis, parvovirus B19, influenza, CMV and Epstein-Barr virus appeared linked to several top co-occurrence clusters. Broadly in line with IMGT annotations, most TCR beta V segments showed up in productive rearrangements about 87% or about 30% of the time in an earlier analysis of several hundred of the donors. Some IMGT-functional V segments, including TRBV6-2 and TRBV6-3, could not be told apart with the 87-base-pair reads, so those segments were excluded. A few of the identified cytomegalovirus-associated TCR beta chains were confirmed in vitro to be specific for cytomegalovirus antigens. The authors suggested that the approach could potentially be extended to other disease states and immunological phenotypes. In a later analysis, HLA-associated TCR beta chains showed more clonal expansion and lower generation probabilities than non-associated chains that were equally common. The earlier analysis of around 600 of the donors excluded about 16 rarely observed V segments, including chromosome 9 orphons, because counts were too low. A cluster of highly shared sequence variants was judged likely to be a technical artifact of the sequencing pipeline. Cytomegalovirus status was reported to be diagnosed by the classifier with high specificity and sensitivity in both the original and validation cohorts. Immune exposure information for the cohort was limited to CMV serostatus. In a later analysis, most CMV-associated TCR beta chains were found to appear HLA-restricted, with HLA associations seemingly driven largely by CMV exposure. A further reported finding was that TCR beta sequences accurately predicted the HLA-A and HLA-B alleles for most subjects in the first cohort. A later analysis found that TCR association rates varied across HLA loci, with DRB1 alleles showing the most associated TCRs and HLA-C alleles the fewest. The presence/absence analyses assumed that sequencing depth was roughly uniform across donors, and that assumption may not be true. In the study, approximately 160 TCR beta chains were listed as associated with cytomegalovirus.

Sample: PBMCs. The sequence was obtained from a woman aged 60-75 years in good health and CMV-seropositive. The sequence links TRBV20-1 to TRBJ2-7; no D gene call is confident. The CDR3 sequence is CSAIYEQYF. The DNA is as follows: TGCAGTGCCATTTACGAGCAGTACTTC.